The text below deals with one TCR beta chain. The source of the sample is a study of T cells in localized non-small cell lung cancer. Clones were sequenced by immunoSEQ multiplex PCR, and TCRdb holds only the in-frame ones, with some missing. The table shows about 91,000 clones, with about 87% occurring only once. CDR3 length equals 14 residues. Trimming removed 0 bases from V and 3 bases from J, with 7 bases in between. Germline V lookup: CDR1 SGHKS, CDR2 YYEKEE (reference sequence). V usage is TRBV5-5 and J usage is TRBJ2-1, with no clear D. The material was peripheral blood, obtained before any cancer treatment. The sequence was obtained from a man between 40 and 75 years old with stage I squamous cell lung carcinoma. CDR3 coding DNA: TGTGCCAGCAGCTTGGGGGCGAACTACAATGAGCAGTTCTTC. This gives the protein CASSLGANYNEQFF.